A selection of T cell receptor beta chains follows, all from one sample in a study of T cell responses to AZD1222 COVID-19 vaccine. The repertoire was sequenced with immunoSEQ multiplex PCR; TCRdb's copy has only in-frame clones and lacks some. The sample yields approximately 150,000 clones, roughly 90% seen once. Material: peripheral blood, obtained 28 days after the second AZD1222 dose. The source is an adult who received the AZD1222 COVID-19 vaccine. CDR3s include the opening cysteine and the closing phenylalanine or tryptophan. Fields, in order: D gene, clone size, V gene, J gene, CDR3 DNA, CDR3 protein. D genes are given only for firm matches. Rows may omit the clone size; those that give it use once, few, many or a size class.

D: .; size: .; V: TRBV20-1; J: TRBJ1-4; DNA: TGCAGTGCCGGGCTTAATGAAAAACTGTTTTTT; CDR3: CSAGLNEKLFF
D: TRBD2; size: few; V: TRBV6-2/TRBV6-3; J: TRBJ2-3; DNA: TGTGCCAGCAGTACCCGGGGGGGCAGCACAGATACGCAGTATTTT; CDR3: CASSTRGGSTDTQYF
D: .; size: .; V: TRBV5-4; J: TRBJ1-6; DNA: TGTGCCAGCAGCCTATTGGGGATAGTAAATTCACCCCTCCACTTT; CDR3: CASSLLGIVNSPLHF
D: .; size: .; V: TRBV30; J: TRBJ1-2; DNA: TGTGCCTGGAGTGTACCGGGACTTTTAATCCTCTATGGCTACACCTTC; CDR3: CAWSVPGLLILYGYTF
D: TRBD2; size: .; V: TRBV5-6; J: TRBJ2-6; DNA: TGTGCCAGCAGCTTAGGAGCGGGAGGGGCCAACGTCCTGACTTTC; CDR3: CASSLGAGGANVLTF
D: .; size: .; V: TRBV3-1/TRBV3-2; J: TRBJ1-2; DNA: TGTGCCAGCAGCCCAGCCCAGGGGAACTATGGCTACACCTTC; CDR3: CASSPAQGNYGYTF
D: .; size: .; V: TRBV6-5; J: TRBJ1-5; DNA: TGTGCCACCCGAGGGGGGAATCAGCCCCAGCATTTT; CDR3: CATRGGNQPQHF
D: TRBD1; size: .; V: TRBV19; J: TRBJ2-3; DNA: TGTGCCAGTAGTATTCGGACAGGGAACACAGATACGCAGTATTTT; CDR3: CASSIRTGNTDTQYF
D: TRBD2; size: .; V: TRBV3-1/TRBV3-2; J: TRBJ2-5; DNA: TGTGCCAGCAGCCGGGGGGGACTAGCCGGAAAGACCCAGTACTTC; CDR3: CASSRGGLAGKTQYF
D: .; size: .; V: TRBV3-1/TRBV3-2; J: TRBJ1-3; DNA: TGTGCCAGCGGCTGGACCAGCTCTGGAAACACCATATATTTT; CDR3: CASGWTSSGNTIYF
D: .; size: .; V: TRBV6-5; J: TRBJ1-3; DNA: TGTGCCAGCAGTTACGAGGGCTCAGACTCTGGAAACACCATATATTTT; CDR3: CASSYEGSDSGNTIYF
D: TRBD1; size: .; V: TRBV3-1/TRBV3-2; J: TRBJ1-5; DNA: TGTGCCAGCAGCCAAGGGGACAGGGGAACTCAGCCCCAGCATTTT; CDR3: CASSQGDRGTQPQHF
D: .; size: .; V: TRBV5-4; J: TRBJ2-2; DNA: TGTGCCAGCAGCTTGGTGGGAGGTCAGGGGAGCACCGGGGAGCTGTTTTTT; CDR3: CASSLVGGQGSTGELFF
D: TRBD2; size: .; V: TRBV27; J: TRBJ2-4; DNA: TGTGCCAGCAGCTCCTTAGCGGGCACGCGGGGAAACATTCAGTACTTC; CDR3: CASSSLAGTRGNIQYF
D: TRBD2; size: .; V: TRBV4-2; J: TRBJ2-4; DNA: TGTGCCAGCAGCCAAGGGACTAGCGGGGGGTTAGCCAAAAACATTCAGTACTTC; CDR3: CASSQGTSGGLAKNIQYF
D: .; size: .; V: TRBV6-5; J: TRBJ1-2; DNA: TGTGCCAGCAGCCCCGGACGGGGCAACTATGGCTACACCTTC; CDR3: CASSPGRGNYGYTF
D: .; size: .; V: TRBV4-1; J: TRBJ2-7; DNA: TGCGCCAGCAGCCAATTTGCAAGCTCCTACGAGCAGTACTTC; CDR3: CASSQFASSYEQYF
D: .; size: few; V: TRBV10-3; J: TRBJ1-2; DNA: TGTGCCGCCGGACAGACTAACTATGGCTACACCTTC; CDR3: CAAGQTNYGYTF
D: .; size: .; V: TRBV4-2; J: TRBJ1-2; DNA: TGTGCCAGCAGCCAAGCGGATTCACTACCTTATGGCTACACCTTC; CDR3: CASSQADSLPYGYTF
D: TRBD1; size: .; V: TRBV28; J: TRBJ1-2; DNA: TGTGCCAGCAGCCCCACCGGGACAGGGGGCCCTGGCTACACCTTC; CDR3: CASSPTGTGGPGYTF
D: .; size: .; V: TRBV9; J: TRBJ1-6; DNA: TGTGCCAGCAGCCTAGAACAGGACGGCAATTCACCCCTCCACTTT; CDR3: CASSLEQDGNSPLHF
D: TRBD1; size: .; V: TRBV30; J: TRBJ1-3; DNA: TGTGCCTGGAGTTTCTCCGGACAGGGGCCTCCTGGAAACACCATATATTTT; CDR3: CAWSFSGQGPPGNTIYF
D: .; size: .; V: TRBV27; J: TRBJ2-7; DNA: TGTGCCAGCAGTCCTCTCACCGGGTGGGGGTTGGAGCAGTACTTC; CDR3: CASSPLTGWGLEQYF
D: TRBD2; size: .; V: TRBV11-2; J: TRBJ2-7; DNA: TGTGCCAGTAGCGGGGGGGAAGTCTACGAGCAGTACTTC; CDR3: CASSGGEVYEQYF
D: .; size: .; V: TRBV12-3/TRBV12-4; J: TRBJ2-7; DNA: TGTGCCAGCAGTTTATGGGGTTCCTACGAGCAGTACTTC; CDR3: CASSLWGSYEQYF
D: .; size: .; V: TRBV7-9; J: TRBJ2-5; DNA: TGTGCCACAAGAGGAGGGGGCCCCCAAGAGACCCAGTACTTC; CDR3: CATRGGGPQETQYF
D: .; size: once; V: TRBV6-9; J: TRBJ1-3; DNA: TGTGCCAGCAGTTATACCCCGGTCCGCGGAAACACCATATATTTT; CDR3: CASSYTPVRGNTIYF
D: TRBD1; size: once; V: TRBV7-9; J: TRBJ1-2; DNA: TGTGCCAGCAGCCCAGAGGGACAGTATGGCTACACCTTC; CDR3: CASSPEGQYGYTF
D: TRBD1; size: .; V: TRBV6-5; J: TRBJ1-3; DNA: TGTGCCAGCAGTTACCGACAGGGTGAAAACACCATATATTTT; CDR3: CASSYRQGENTIYF
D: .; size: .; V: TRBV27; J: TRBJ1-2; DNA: TGTGCCAGCAGATCACTGGACGGGAATGGCTACACCTTC; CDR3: CASRSLDGNGYTF
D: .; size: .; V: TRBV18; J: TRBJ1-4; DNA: TGTGCCAGCTCGGCGAGAGGGACTAATGAAAAACTGTTTTTT; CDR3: CASSARGTNEKLFF